This entry lists 25 T cell receptor beta chains sequenced from one sample in a study of T cell repertoires in cytomegalovirus infection. No antigens are known for them. TCRdb re-derived calls from the reads in MiXCR, one entry per CDR3 protein. The repertoire holds approximately 990,000 distinct CDR3 sequences, 30% to 40% seen once, with more than 12% in the top ten. The specimen comprised cultured CD8+ T cells from PBMCs, sampled from culture after CMV antigen stimulation. Receptors were obtained from a human donor in good health (CMV status not recorded). Some clones in this sample may be carry-over from other donors' samples.

The chain has TRBV20-1 and TRBJ2-3, with 10 bases that match TRBD2. The CDR3 has 15 amino acids. Per germline, CDR1 DFQATT and CDR2 SNEGSKA (reference sequence). After removal of 6 bases from V and 4 bases from J, the junction contained 10 bases not matched to a gene. CDR3 protein: CSARLSGGAPDTQYF. The DNA for the CDR3 is TGCAGTGCCAGACTCAGCGGGGGGGCCCCAGATACGCAGTATTTT.

This clonotype occurred a few times. This chain links TRBV18 with TRBJ1-2; no reliable D call. Germline V CDR1 and CDR2: KGHSH, LQKENI. V lost 2 bases and J lost 5, with 12 bases in between. The CDR3 length is 14 residues. The CDR3 DNA reads TGTGCCAGCTCACCAGTACCAGAGAAATATGGCTACACCTTC. Translating gives CASSPVPEKYGYTF. Variable domain in full (rest from reference TRBV18 and TRBJ1-2): NAGVMQNPRHLVRRRGQEARLRCSPMKGHSHVYWYRQLPEEGLKFMVYLQKENIIDESGMPKERFSAEFPKEGPSILRIQQVVRGDSAAYFCASSPVPEKYGYTFGSGTRLTVV.

The chain joins TRBV28 to TRBJ2-7; TRBD1 matches 7 bases. Germline-derived CDR1 and CDR2 are MDHEN and SYDVKM. Germline trimming cut 3 bases from V and 0 bases from J; bases unmatched to any gene: 5. The CDR3 sequence is 15 residues long. The CDR3 DNA sequence: TGTGCCAGCAGTTTCGGACAGGCTAGCTCCTACGAGCAGTACGTC. It is translated as CASSFGQASSYEQYV.

Comments on this clonotype: Possible read error: a much larger clone is one base away. The chain combines TRBV7-2 with TRBJ2-3; D may be TRBD1 or TRBD2 (6 bases each). The length of the CDR3 is 14 residues. Trimming shortened V by 6 bases and J by 4 bases, and 14 bases separated the two germline ends. Germline V gene sequence: CDR1 SGHTA, CDR2 FQGNSA. The CDR3 is CASSHKGGPDTQYF. In DNA form, the CDR3 reads TGTGCCAGCAGTCACAAGGGGGGCCCAGATACGCAGTATTTT.

The rearrangement uses TRBV19 and TRBJ1-1, with 7 bases that match TRBD1. The CDR3 loop spans 16 amino acids. Unmatched junction bases numbered 11, after V lost 5 bases and J lost 2 bases. Germline loops: CDR1 LNHDA, CDR2 SQIVND (reference sequence). For the CDR3, the DNA is TGTGCCAGTAGTGCTTTCACAGGGGTCGGCAACACTGAAGCTTTCTTT. Translated: CASSAFTGVGNTEAFF.

This clonotype showed up just a few times. The V gene is TRBV7-6, the J gene TRBJ2-7; tentatively, D is TRBD1 (6 bases). CDR1 and CDR2 (germline): SGHVS, FNYEAQ. V lost 5 bases, J lost 3 bases, and 14 bases lay in between. CDR3 size: 14 residues. CDR3 nucleotide sequence: TGTGCCAGCAGCCTCGGACAGAAATACTACGAGCAGTACTTC. The encoded protein is CASSLGQKYYEQYF.

This clonotype was detected only a few times. V usage is TRBV7-9 and J usage is TRBJ1-5; D is unclear. Trimming removed 5 bases at V and 0 bases at J, with 14 bases between. CDR1 SEHNR and CDR2 FQNEAQ come from the germline V gene (reference sequence). There are 16 residues in the CDR3. The CDR3 DNA sequence: TGTGCCAGCAGCCGGCCGACCGATGGTAGCAATCAGCCCCAGCATTTT. It translates to CASSRPTDGSNQPQHF.

J is TRBJ2-7 and V is TRBV20-1; tentatively, D is TRBD1 or TRBD2 (5 bases each). The CDR3 length is 13 residues. Trimming took 5 bases from V and 3 from J, leaving 14 bases between them. CDR1 and CDR2 (germline): DFQATT, SNEGSKA (reference sequence). The CDR3 DNA is TGCAGTGCTCCCGGGACCAGCGTCTACGAGCAGTACTTC. This gives the protein CSAPGTSVYEQYF.

V is TRBV11-1 and J is TRBJ2-1; D might be TRBD2 (5 bases). The germline gives CDR1 SGHAT, CDR2 FQDESV (reference sequence). V lost 1 base to trimming and J lost 0 bases, with 7 bases between them. This CDR3 region has 15 residues. For the CDR3, the DNA is TGTGCCAGCAGCTTAGTCGGGGTCTCCTACAATGAGCAGTTCTTC. This encodes CASSLVGVSYNEQFF.

In the case of this clonotype: This is likely a read error, given that the CDR3 carries no conserved phenylalanine or tryptophan at its end. This sequence joins TRBV18 and TRBJ2-1; D is possibly TRBD2 (5 bases). Germline V gives CDR1 KGHSH, CDR2 LQKENI. V lost 3 bases to trimming and J lost 1 base, with 10 bases between them. The CDR3 covers 15 residues. The CDR3 loop is CASSPPGGSYNEQFS. CDR3 DNA sequence: TGTGCCAGCTCACCCCCGGGCGGGTCCTACAATGAGCAGTTCTCC.

This clonotype was found many times. The chain recombines TRBV7-8 with TRBJ2-5, with D possibly matching TRBD1 (5 bases). The CDR3 is 15 amino acids. CDR1 is SGHVS and CDR2 is FQNEAQ in the germline V gene. V lost 2 bases and J 3 bases, leaving 13 bases between the germline ends. The CDR3 nucleotides are TGTGCCAGCAGCTTAAGGTCAGGGTCCAAAGAGACCCAGTACTTC. Translated: CASSLRSGSKETQYF.

This CDR3 reads CASRIPGHQETQYF. The CDR3 DNA follows: TGTGCCAGCAGAATCCCGGGACACCAAGAGACCCAGTACTTC. The chain combines TRBV7-9 with TRBJ2-5, with D perhaps matching TRBD1 or TRBD2 (5 bases each). V lost 6 bases to trimming and J lost 0 bases, with 11 bases between them. Per germline, CDR1 SEHNR and CDR2 FQNEAQ (reference sequence). The CDR3 loop spans 14 amino acids.

This clonotype appeared many times. The CDR3 is CASGEGTGKNIQYF. CDR3 DNA: TGTGCCAGCGGAGAGGGGACAGGCAAAAACATTCAGTACTTC. The V gene is TRBV6-6, the J gene TRBJ2-4; 8 bases match TRBD1. This CDR3 has 14 residues. The germline V gene has CDR1 MNHNY and CDR2 SVGAGI (reference sequence). J lost 3 bases, V lost 8 bases, and 6 bases had no gene match.

This clonotype was seen more than once but under ten times. In DNA form, the CDR3 reads TGTGCCAGCAGCTTGGTACTCCGTGGGGGTTATCCTGAAGCTTTCTTT. Translated, it gives CASSLVLRGGYPEAFF. The rearrangement uses TRBV11-1 and TRBJ1-1; tentative D call: TRBD1 (5 bases). With 3 bases removed from V and 6 bases from J, the gap between germline ends came to 20 bases. Per the germline V gene, CDR1 is SGHAT and CDR2 is FQDESV (reference sequence). The CDR3 extends over 16 amino acids.

Only a few counts were recorded for this clonotype. Since a much larger clone is just one base distant, this may be a read error. This rearrangement joins TRBV7-8 to TRBJ2-1; 10 bases agree with TRBD1. The length of the CDR3 is 15 residues. Germline V CDR1 and CDR2: SGHVS, FQNEAQ. The CDR3 nucleotides read TGTGTCAGCAGCTTAGGACAGGGGGGATACAATGAGCAGTTCTTC. Translated: CVSSLGQGGYNEQFF.

The chain combines TRBV6-2 or TRBV6-3 with TRBJ1-1, with TRBD1 as a possible D gene (6 bases). V lost 5 bases to trimming and J lost 0 bases, with 10 bases between them. Germline CDR1 and CDR2: MNHEY and SVGEGT. The CDR3 is 14 residues long. CDR3 protein: CASSTQGLNTEAFF. The CDR3 region has the DNA TGTGCCAGCAGTACACAGGGACTGAACACTGAAGCTTTCTTT.

This clonotype was counted a few times. V is TRBV6-1 and J is TRBJ2-1; D gene uncertain. The CDR3 is made up of 14 amino acids. V lost 6 bases to trimming and J lost 1 base, with 10 bases between them. The V gene's germline CDR1 is MNHNS and CDR2 SASEGT. The CDR3 bases are TGTGCCAGCAGGAACAGAAGTTCCTACAATGAGCAGTTCTTC. Amino acids: CASRNRSSYNEQFF.

In its sample, this clonotype was seen many times. This chain connects TRBV7-6 to TRBJ2-2; no definite D call. The CDR3 spans 15 residues. Germline V gene data show CDR1 as SGHVS and CDR2 as FNYEAQ. V lost 5 bases, J lost 8 bases, and 18 bases lay in between. The CDR3 loop reads CASSLRETSEGELFF. CDR3 DNA sequence: TGTGCCAGCAGCCTACGAGAGACTTCCGAGGGGGAGCTGTTTTTT.

V usage is TRBV19 and J usage is TRBJ1-1, with a possible D match to TRBD1 (6 bases). V gave up 9 bases and J gave up 7 bases, with 15 bases separating them. The CDR3 has 12 residues. From germline, CDR1 is LNHDA and CDR2 SQIVND (reference sequence). The CDR3 region is CASGEGDGEAFF. DNA of the CDR3: TGTGCCAGCGGTGAGGGGGATGGTGAAGCTTTCTTT. The whole variable domain, filled in from reference TRBV19 and TRBJ1-1, reads DGGITQSPKYLFRKEGQNVTLSCEQNLNHDAMYWYRQDPGQGLRLIYYSQIVNDFQKGDIAEGYSVSREKKESFPLTVTSAQKNPTAFYLCASGEGDGEAFFGQGTRLTVV.

On this clonotype itself: A junction boundary mismatches the germline segment, possibly from a read error. This rearrangement joins TRBV11-3 to TRBJ2-5; 11 nucleotides align to TRBD2. CDR3 length equals 18 residues. Germline CDR1 SGHNT, CDR2 YENEEA. The CDR3 nucleotides read TGTGCTAGCAGCTTAAAGGCTAGCGGGGGGCCGCGAGGGGAGACCCAGTACTTC. Translating it yields CASSLKASGGPRGETQYF.

The chain uses TRBV9 and TRBJ2-1; 7 nucleotides match TRBD2. CDR3 length: 13 amino acids. Looked up from germline, CDR1 is SGDLS and CDR2 is YYNGEE. The junction had 3 bases not matched to a gene; V was cut back by 3 bases and J by 6 bases. CDR3 in DNA: TGTGCCAGCAGCGCCCCGGGGGGCAATGAGCAGTTCTTC. Amino acid sequence: CASSAPGGNEQFF. Full variable domain (missing parts from reference TRBV9 and TRBJ2-1): DSGVTQTPKHLITATGQRVTLRCSPRSGDLSVYWYQQSLDQGLQFLIQYYNGEERAKGNILERFSAQQFPDLHSELNLSSLELGDSALYFCASSAPGGNEQFFGPGTRLTVL.

In DNA form, the CDR3 reads TGTGCCAGTAGTATAGGGCGACTGAGGAAGCCCCAGCATTTT. This translates into CASSIGRLRKPQHF. The chain combines TRBV19 with TRBJ1-5; D uncertain. The CDR3 totals 14 residues. Per germline, CDR1 LNHDA and CDR2 SQIVND (reference sequence). V lost 1 base to trimming and J lost 8 bases, with 12 bases between them. Together with reference TRBV19 and TRBJ1-5, the CDR3 gives the full variable domain: DGGITQSPKYLFRKEGQNVTLSCEQNLNHDAMYWYRQDPGQGLRLIYYSQIVNDFQKGDIAEGYSVSREKKESFPLTVTSAQKNPTAFYLCASSIGRLRKPQHFGDGTRLSIL.

The chain is built from TRBV12-3 or TRBV12-4 and TRBJ1-1, with TRBD1 matching 8 bases. CDR3 length: 14 residues. V was clipped by 5 bases and J by 4 bases; unmatched bases: 6. The CDR3, as DNA: TGTGCCAGCAGTACTGACAGGGGAATCACTGAAGCTTTCTTT. Protein sequence: CASSTDRGITEAFF.

The chain links TRBV10-3 to TRBJ2-7; D is possibly TRBD1 or TRBD2 (6 bases each). This CDR3 is built from 15 residues. Germline lookup yields CDR1 ENHRY and CDR2 SYGVKD. Trimming removed 3 bases at V and 5 bases at J, with 17 bases between. The CDR3 DNA reads TGTGCCATCAGTGAAGGTAGGGGGGCAGCCGACGAGCAGTACTTC. This translates into CAISEGRGAADEQYF.

This clonotype has just a few counts. The chain recombines TRBV27 with TRBJ2-7, with 9 bases lining up with TRBD1. CDR3 size: 13 residues. The J segment lost 5 bases and the V segment lost 9 bases, leaving 8 bases of the junction unmatched. Germline CDR1 MNHEY, CDR2 SMNVEV (reference sequence). CDR3 bases: TGTGCCAGTAGGGGACAGGGTACCCACGAGCAGTACTTC. Amino acids: CASRGQGTHEQYF.